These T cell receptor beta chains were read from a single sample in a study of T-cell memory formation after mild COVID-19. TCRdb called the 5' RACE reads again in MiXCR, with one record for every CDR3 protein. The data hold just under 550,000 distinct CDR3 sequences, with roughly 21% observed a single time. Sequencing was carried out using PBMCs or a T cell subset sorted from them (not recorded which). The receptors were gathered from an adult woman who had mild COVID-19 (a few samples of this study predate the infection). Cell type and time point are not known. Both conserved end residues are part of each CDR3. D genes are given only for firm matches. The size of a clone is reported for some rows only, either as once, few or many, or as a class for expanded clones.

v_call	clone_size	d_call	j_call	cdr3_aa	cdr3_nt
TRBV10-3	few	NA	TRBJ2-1	CAISVNQGEQFF	TGTGCCATCAGTGTCAACCAGGGTGAGCAGTTCTTC
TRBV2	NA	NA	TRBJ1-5	CASSHDRRSQPQHF	TGTGCCAGCAGTCACGACAGGAGGAGTCAGCCCCAGCATTTT
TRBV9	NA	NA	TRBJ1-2	CASSIQGPYGYTF	TGTGCCAGCAGCATACAGGGTCCCTATGGCTACACCTTC
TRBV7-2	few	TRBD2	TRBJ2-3	CASSPTPLAGATDTQYF	TGTGCCAGCAGCCCCACACCTCTAGCGGGAGCCACAGATACGCAGTATTTT
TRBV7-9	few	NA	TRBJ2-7	CASSVTGRPDEQYF	TGTGCCAGCAGCGTAACAGGACGCCCGGACGAGCAGTACTTC
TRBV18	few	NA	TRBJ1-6	CASSPSVYNSPLHF	TGTGCCAGCTCGCCCAGCGTTTATAATTCACCCCTCCACTTT
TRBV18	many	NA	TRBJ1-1	CASSPTGGNTEAFF	TGTGCCAGCAGCCCGACGGGGGGCAACACTGAAGCTTTCTTT
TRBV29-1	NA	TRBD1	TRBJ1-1	CSVAVGQGTEAFF	TGCAGCGTTGCCGTGGGACAGGGGACTGAAGCTTTCTTT
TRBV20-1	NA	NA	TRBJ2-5	CSASETHREETQYF	TGCAGTGCTAGCGAGACCCACCGGGAAGAGACCCAGTACTTC
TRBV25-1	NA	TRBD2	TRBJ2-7	CASSEGETSSTYEQYF	TGTGCCAGCAGTGAAGGCGAGACTAGCTCTACCTACGAGCAGTACTTC
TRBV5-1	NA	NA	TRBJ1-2	CASSENTGSFSHRIGYTF	TGCGCCAGCAGCGAAAATACAGGGTCGTTTTCCCATCGAATTGGCTACACCTTC
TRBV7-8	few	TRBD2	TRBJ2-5	CASSLIAGVQETQYF	TGTGCCAGCAGCTTAATAGCGGGGGTTCAAGAGACCCAGTACTTC
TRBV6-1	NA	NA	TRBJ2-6	CASSEGTGANVLTF	TGTGCCAGCAGTGAAGGCACTGGGGCCAACGTCCTGACTTTC
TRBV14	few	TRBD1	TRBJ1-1	CASRDSLGVTEAFF	TGTGCCAGCCGGGACAGCTTGGGGGTGACTGAAGCTTTCTTT
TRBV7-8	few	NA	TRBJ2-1	CASSPDGLLSYNEQFF	TGTGCCAGCAGCCCGGACGGGCTCCTTTCCTACAATGAGCAGTTCTTC
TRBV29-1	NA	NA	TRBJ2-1	CSGGYNEQFF	TGCAGCGGGGGATACAATGAGCAGTTCTTC
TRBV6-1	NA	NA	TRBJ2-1	CASSPPGTPSYNEQFF	TGTGCCAGCAGCCCTCCAGGGACACCGTCCTACAATGAGCAGTTCTTC
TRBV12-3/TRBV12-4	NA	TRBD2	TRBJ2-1	CASSFGGRQYNEQFF	TGTGCCAGCAGTTTCGGCGGGAGGCAGTACAATGAGCAGTTCTTC
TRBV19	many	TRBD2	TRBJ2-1	CASSSPPGLAAPNEQFF	TGTGCCAGTAGTAGCCCGCCGGGACTAGCGGCCCCCAATGAGCAGTTCTTC
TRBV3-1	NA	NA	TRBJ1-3	CASSPDLYSGNTIYF	TGTGCCAGCAGCCCTGATTTATACTCTGGAAACACCATATATTTT
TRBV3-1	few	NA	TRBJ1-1	CASSSESRSSNTEAFF	TGTGCCAGCAGCTCTGAAAGCAGGTCATCAAACACTGAAGCTTTCTTT
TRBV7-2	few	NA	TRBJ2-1	CASSQPGGSRRNEQFF	TGTGCCAGCAGCCAGCCGGGCGGATCTAGGAGGAATGAGCAGTTCTTC